These 8 T cell receptor beta chains originate from one sample sequenced in a study of T-cell reconstitution after alpha-beta-depleted transplantation in children. The authors prepared the TCRbeta library with unique molecular identifiers. From the PCR reads, TCRdb called clonotypes with MiXCR, one entry per CDR3 protein. The profile shows around 100,000 distinct CDR3 sequences, 4.5% to 7.5% of them singletons. The sample consisted of PBMCs, mostly from graft donor cells, taken 60 days after TCRalphabeta/CD19-depleted stem cell transplant. The receptors come from a female patient aged 2-9 years who had a stem cell transplant for Fanconi anemia, so the T cells may come from the graft donor.

As concerns this clonotype: The limits of the CDR3 on the DNA are not certain, so only TCRdb's listed CDR3 is given. V is TRBV18 and J is TRBJ1-5; the table names TRBD1, a call not compared with the DNA. Germline V gives CDR1 KGHSH, CDR2 LQKENI. The CDR3 is 16 residues long, ends included. Here the CDR3 reads CASSPPFGQGLQPQHF.

This clonotype was counted at least ten times. V and J are TRBV9 and TRBJ2-1; no clear D gene. CDR3 length: 13 amino acids. The V end was cut by 0 bases, the J end by 3 bases, with 4 bases between. CDR1 and CDR2 from the germline V gene are SGDLS and YYNGEE. The CDR3 region has the DNA TGTGCCAGCAGCGTAGAATACTACAATGAGCAGTTCTTC. It translates to CASSVEYYNEQFF.

This clonotype showed up many times. The V and J genes are TRBV28 and TRBJ2-7; no clear D gene. Trimming cost V 5 bases and J 3 bases, with 8 bases left between them. Germline CDR1 reads MDHEN; CDR2 reads SYDVKM. The CDR3 has 12 residues. CDR3: CASSPPDYEQYF. The CDR3 DNA sequence: TGTGCCAGCAGTCCCCCGGACTACGAGCAGTACTTC.

This clonotype was seen a few times. V usage is TRBV18 and J usage is TRBJ2-7; a possible D gene is TRBD2 (6 bases). V lost 3 bases to trimming and J lost 3 bases, with 12 bases between them. Per the germline V gene, CDR1 is KGHSH and CDR2 is LQKENI. The CDR3 is 14 amino acids. DNA of the CDR3: TGTGCCAGCTCACCCGGGACTTACTTCTACGAGCAGTACTTC. Its translation is CASSPGTYFYEQYF.

Ten or more counts support this clonotype. The chain combines TRBV28 with TRBJ2-1; 9 positions agree with TRBD2. V lost 6 bases and J lost 5; bases outside the gene matches: 14. Germline lookup yields CDR1 MDHEN and CDR2 SYDVKM. The CDR3 totals 17 residues. The CDR3 protein is CASSPGGGGAGDNEQFF. CDR3 DNA sequence: TGTGCCAGCAGCCCTGGAGGCGGGGGGGCCGGGGACAATGAGCAGTTCTTC.

The sample holds many counts of this clonotype. The rearrangement joins TRBV6-2 or TRBV6-3 to TRBJ2-5; the match to TRBD2 covers 10 bases. Germline lookup yields CDR1 MNHEY and CDR2 SVGEGT. The CDR3 extends over 17 amino acids. Germline trimming cut 6 bases from V and 5 bases from J; bases unmatched to any gene: 15. The CDR3 DNA sequence: TGTGCCAGCAGCTACGGTCAGAATCTAGCGGGAGCGGAGACCCAGTACTTC. Amino acids: CASSYGQNLAGAETQYF.

This clonotype was detected many times. V gene TRBV29-1 combines with J gene TRBJ1-1, with D maybe TRBD1 (5 bases). From germline, CDR1 is SQVTM and CDR2 ANQGSEA. Deletions cut 1 base from V and 6 bases from J, with 9 bases between. The CDR3 is 12 amino acids. This CDR3 is CSVEGRDAEAFF. CDR3 sequence (DNA): TGCAGCGTTGAAGGCAGGGATGCTGAAGCTTTCTTT.

This clonotype was found many times. At one boundary the junction diverges from the germline segment, which might be a read error. The chain links TRBV7-6 to TRBJ2-2; 10 bases agree with TRBD2. The CDR3 loop spans 14 amino acids. Germline V lookup: CDR1 SGHVS, CDR2 FNYEAQ. Written as DNA, the CDR3 is TGTGCCAGCAGCATAGCGGGAGGTGCCGGGGAGCTGTTTTTT. It is translated as CASSIAGGAGELFF. The full variable domain, in which reference TRBV7-6 and TRBJ2-2 provide the parts outside the CDR3, is GAGVSQSPRYKVTKRGQDVALRCDPISGHVSLYWYRQALGQGPEFLTYFNYEAQQDKSGLPNDRFSAERPEGSISTLTIQRTEQRDSAMYRCASSIAGGAGELFFGEGSRLTVL.